A selection of T cell receptor beta chains follows, all from one sample in a study of T cells after posttransplantation cyclophosphamide. Using immunoSEQ multiplex PCR, the repertoire was profiled, and TCRdb retains in-frame clones only, with some absent. This sample has under 50,000 clones, with about 90% found just once. Source: PBMCs, taken around 60 days after allogeneic stem cell transplant with posttransplant cyclophosphamide. The receptors come from a male patient aged 60 to 75 who received an allogeneic stem cell transplant from a related donor and was CMV-positive. Some T cells may possibly be graft donor cells. CDR3s include the opening cysteine and the closing phenylalanine or tryptophan. A D gene is named only where the DNA matches it firmly. Clone size is shown for a subset of rows, as once, few, many or a class of expanded clone.

clone size: -; J gene: TRBJ1-1; D gene: TRBD1; V gene: TRBV19; CDR3 protein: CASRGGIGTGVDTEAFF; CDR3 DNA: TGTGCCAGTAGGGGGGGAATCGGGACAGGGGTAGACACTGAAGCTTTCTTT
clone size: -; J gene: TRBJ1-1; D gene: TRBD1; V gene: TRBV19; CDR3 protein: CAIKGLGTGGAGEAFF; CDR3 DNA: TGTGCCATTAAAGGCCTTGGGACAGGGGGCGCGGGCGAAGCTTTCTTT
clone size: -; J gene: TRBJ1-2; D gene: TRBD1; V gene: TRBV5-5; CDR3 protein: CASSPILDRGPGGYTF; CDR3 DNA: TGTGCCAGCAGCCCAATCTTAGACAGGGGCCCGGGAGGCTACACCTTC
clone size: -; J gene: TRBJ1-2; D gene: -; V gene: TRBV27; CDR3 protein: CASSLQANYGYTF; CDR3 DNA: TGTGCCAGCAGTCTACAGGCTAACTATGGCTACACCTTC
clone size: -; J gene: TRBJ2-1; D gene: -; V gene: TRBV25-1; CDR3 protein: CASSEPGTNEQFF; CDR3 DNA: TGTGCCAGCAGTGAACCCGGGACTAATGAGCAGTTCTTC
clone size: -; J gene: TRBJ1-2; D gene: -; V gene: TRBV27; CDR3 protein: CASSFRIGDSSTF; CDR3 DNA: TGTGCCAGCAGTTTCCGAATCGGGGATTCCTCCACCTTC
clone size: -; J gene: TRBJ2-7; D gene: -; V gene: TRBV5-1; CDR3 protein: CASSLAFSDEQYF; CDR3 DNA: TGCGCCAGCAGCTTGGCTTTCAGTGACGAGCAGTACTTC
clone size: -; J gene: TRBJ2-1; D gene: -; V gene: TRBV7-8; CDR3 protein: CASKIRGRVNEQFF; CDR3 DNA: TGTGCCAGCAAAATACGCGGCAGGGTCAATGAGCAGTTCTTC
clone size: -; J gene: TRBJ2-1; D gene: TRBD2; V gene: TRBV10-1; CDR3 protein: CASSDPLAGGYNEQFF; CDR3 DNA: TGCGCCAGCAGTGACCCCCTAGCGGGGGGATACAATGAGCAGTTCTTC
clone size: -; J gene: TRBJ1-1; D gene: -; V gene: TRBV6-6; CDR3 protein: CASAQITGGKATEAFF; CDR3 DNA: TGTGCCAGCGCCCAAATAACGGGGGGCAAAGCCACTGAAGCTTTCTTT
clone size: -; J gene: TRBJ2-2; D gene: -; V gene: TRBV2; CDR3 protein: CASSAAGGTGELFF; CDR3 DNA: TGTGCCAGCAGTGCGGCAGGAGGCACCGGGGAGCTGTTTTTT
clone size: -; J gene: TRBJ2-3; D gene: -; V gene: TRBV14; CDR3 protein: CASSHPDVRSTDTQYF; CDR3 DNA: TGTGCCAGCAGCCATCCAGATGTCAGAAGCACAGATACGCAGTATTTT
clone size: once; J gene: TRBJ2-1; D gene: -; V gene: TRBV6-6; CDR3 protein: CASSYSKSGVTNEQFF; CDR3 DNA: TGTGCCAGCAGTTACTCGAAGTCAGGGGTCACCAATGAGCAGTTCTTC
clone size: -; J gene: TRBJ1-1; D gene: -; V gene: TRBV5-5; CDR3 protein: CASSRNREGAFF; CDR3 DNA: TGTGCCAGCAGTCGAAACAGGGAGGGAGCTTTCTTT
clone size: -; J gene: TRBJ2-2; D gene: -; V gene: TRBV6-5; CDR3 protein: CASSYGRERAGELFF; CDR3 DNA: TGTGCCAGCAGTTACGGCAGGGAACGCGCCGGGGAGCTGTTTTTT